This TCR beta chain appears in the sequencing data of a study of blood T cell repertoires in COVID-19. Study-level information: Whether acute or convalescent, the COVID-19 samples came from the United States, Italy and Spain. T cells, B-cell-depleted T cells, or PBMCs supplied cDNA or gDNA.

Authors' processing steps: Amplifying reference gene primers gave estimates of nucleated cell counts. Sequencing was performed with immunoSEQ multiplex PCR; in TCRdb, only in-frame clones are kept and a portion is missing. The V and J calls and clone size come from that table; D and trimming were worked out from the DNA. The sample records 35,000 to 55,000 clones, approximately 91% being singletons. In germline, CDR1 is SGHTA, CDR2 FQGNSA. CDR3 length equals 15 residues. V was trimmed by 5 bases and J by 6 bases, leaving 17 bases between them. Sequences were obtained from peripheral blood. V and J are TRBV7-2 and TRBJ1-5; D is perhaps TRBD1 (5 bases). This TCR came from a human donor in a cohort sampled during active COVID-19. CDR3 sequence reads: CASSPTEGVSQPQHF. The CDR3 nucleotides are TGTGCCAGCAGCCCAACGGAAGGGGTAAGTCAGCCCCAGCATTTT.